The 27 T cell receptor beta chains given below trace back to one sample, sequenced in a study of blood T cells in healthy people across ages. Together with a sample-barcoded 5' primer, a J-beta primer mix was included in a second PCR lasting about 7 to 11 cycles. TCRdb reprocessed the 5' RACE reads with MiXCR, giving one entry per CDR3 protein. The sample lists 1.8 million or so distinct CDR3 sequences, roughly two fifths occurring once. Material: blood. Every receptor here comes from a human donor in good health.

The V gene is TRBV7-2, the J gene TRBJ2-6; no firm D call. Trimming cost V 3 bases and J 6 bases, with 9 bases left between them. The germline V gene encodes CDR1 SGHTA and CDR2 FQGNSA. The CDR3 extends over 14 amino acids. CDR3: CASSFNRAANVLTF. For the CDR3, the DNA is TGTGCCAGCAGCTTTAATCGAGCGGCCAACGTCCTGACTTTC.

The gene calls are TRBV10-3 and TRBJ2-6; unclear D gene. Germline V lookup: CDR1 ENHRY, CDR2 SYGVKD. Trimming stripped 8 bases from V and 0 bases from J, with 8 bases between. The CDR3 has 14 residues. This CDR3 is CAIRTSSGANVLTF. In DNA form, the CDR3 reads TGTGCCATCCGAACCAGCTCTGGGGCCAACGTCCTGACTTTC.

The CDR3 DNA reads TGTGCCAGCAGCCCCTTGACAGGGGGCATAACCCCCTACGAGCAGTACTTC. Residues: CASSPLTGGITPYEQYF. The chain couples TRBV7-8 to TRBJ2-4, with 10 bases matching TRBD1. The DNA end is more similar to TRBJ2-7, so the J call may be wrong. The V gene's germline CDR1 is SGHVS and CDR2 FQNEAQ. This CDR3 has 17 amino acids.

V and J are TRBV2 and TRBJ2-5; 10 bases match TRBD2. TRBJ2-7 explains the end of the DNA better; the J call may be wrong. This CDR3 spans 15 amino acids. Germline V gives CDR1 SNHLY, CDR2 FYNNEI. Here the CDR3 reads CASSENSGGSYEQYF. In DNA, the CDR3 is TGTGCCAGCAGCGAAAATAGCGGGGGGAGCTACGAGCAGTACTTC.

This clonotype was detected a few times. This chain connects TRBV12-3 or TRBV12-4 to TRBJ1-2; TRBD1 agrees at 10 bases. The V gene end was trimmed by 5 bases and the J gene end by 8 bases; junction bases not matched to a gene: 8. CDR3 size: 14 residues. The CDR3 region has the DNA TGTGCCAGCAGTAGGGACAGGGGAAGGGGCGGCTACACCTTC. Translating gives CASSRDRGRGGYTF.

This chain uses TRBV20-1 with TRBJ2-5, with TRBD2 matching 7 bases. Germline V CDR1 and CDR2: DFQATT, SNEGSKA (reference sequence). The trim removed 5 bases at V and 11 bases at J, leaving 14 bases unmatched. This CDR3 spans 13 amino acids. CDR3 coding DNA: TGCAGTGCTCCTGACCCGGGGGGAGATGAGCAGTACTTC. The encoded protein is CSAPDPGGDEQYF.

This clonotype occurred a few times. V gene TRBV6-5 combines with J gene TRBJ2-7; tentatively, D is TRBD1 (6 bases). Germline CDR1 and CDR2: MNHEY and SVGAGI. The CDR3 is made up of 14 amino acids. The V gene lost 7 bases and the J gene lost 2 bases, with 15 bases spanning the gap. CDR3 in DNA: TGTGCCAGCATGCCGGACAGAGTAACCTACGAGCAGTACTTC. This codes for CASMPDRVTYEQYF.

The CDR3 reads CASMRTGGSEQYF. The DNA for the CDR3 is TGCGCCAGCATGAGGACAGGGGGTTCCGAGCAGTACTTC. V is TRBV5-1 and J is TRBJ2-7, with 10 bases fitting TRBD1. The CDR3 extends over 13 amino acids. The V gene end was trimmed by 6 bases and the J gene end by 6 bases; junction bases not matched to a gene: 6. Germline CDR1 and CDR2: SGHRS and YFSETQ.

This clonotype was observed at least ten times. This sequence joins TRBV6-5 and TRBJ1-6; TRBD1 aligns across 8 bases. The CDR3 covers 15 residues. The ends lost 5 bases at V and 10 bases at J; junction bases unmatched: 10. Germline lookup yields CDR1 MNHEY and CDR2 SVGAGI. CDR3 DNA: TGTGCCAGCAGTGTTAATCAGGGGGCGAGGTCACCCCTCCACTTT. It is translated as CASSVNQGARSPLHF.

V usage is TRBV28 and J usage is TRBJ2-7, with 8 nucleotides matching TRBD2. The length of the CDR3 is 15 residues. The V segment lost 5 bases and the J segment 7 bases; nucleotides outside the gene matches: 13. CDR1 and CDR2 (germline): MDHEN, SYDVKM. In DNA, the CDR3 is TGTGCCAGCAGTGCCGCGGGGGGCCGGAGGTGGGAGCAGTACTTC. Protein sequence: CASSAAGGRRWEQYF.

This clonotype was seen a handful of times. V is TRBV29-1 and J is TRBJ2-2, with a tentative D call TRBD1 (5 bases). V dropped 4 bases and J dropped 6 bases, with 12 bases sitting between them. CDR3 length equals 13 residues. The germline V gene encodes CDR1 SQVTM and CDR2 ANQGSEA. The CDR3 nucleotides are TGCAGCGTTGGGCAGGGAAGTCCCGGGGAGCTGTTTTTT. It yields the protein CSVGQGSPGELFF.

This chain uses TRBV28 with TRBJ2-7, with D perhaps TRBD1 (6 bases). This CDR3 is 19 amino acids long. The germline V gene encodes CDR1 MDHEN and CDR2 SYDVKM. V was clipped by 4 bases and J by 0 bases, with 25 bases between them. CDR3 loop: CASSSRVSNGDKSSYEQYF. The CDR3 region has the DNA TGTGCCAGCAGTTCGCGCGTCTCCAACGGGGACAAAAGCTCCTACGAGCAGTACTTC.

A few counts support this clonotype. V is TRBV10-3 and J is TRBJ2-3, with 12 bases matching TRBD2. CDR3 size: 17 residues. CDR1 ENHRY and CDR2 SYGVKD come from the germline V gene. J gave up 5 bases and V 3 bases, and 9 bases lay outside the gene matches. The CDR3 region has the DNA TGTGCCATCAGTGAAACGCCGGGACTAGCGGGTATAGATACGCAGTATTTT. Translation: CAISETPGLAGIDTQYF.

This chain joins TRBV20-1 and TRBJ1-5; D perhaps matches TRBD1 (6 bases). This CDR3 has 17 amino acids. The ends were cut back, 4 bases at V and 1 base at J, with 20 bases in the middle. Germline CDR1 DFQATT, CDR2 SNEGSKA (reference sequence). The CDR3 sequence is CSATPGWGALSNQPQHF. The CDR3 nucleotides read TGCAGTGCTACCCCGGGGTGGGGGGCTTTAAGCAATCAGCCCCAGCATTTT.

The J gene is TRBJ2-1, the V gene TRBV5-1; maybe TRBD1 (5 bases). Germline assignment: CDR1 SGHRS and CDR2 YFSETQ. V was shortened by 0 bases and J by 9 bases, with 16 bases between the two germline ends. This CDR3 spans 15 amino acids. The CDR3 sequence is CASSLAPGNGAEQFF. CDR3 DNA sequence: TGCGCCAGCAGCTTGGCACCAGGGAATGGCGCTGAGCAGTTCTTC.

This clonotype was seen repeatedly, ten times or more. The V and J genes are TRBV5-1 and TRBJ2-3; 15 bases map to TRBD2. The CDR3 sequence is 16 residues long. After removal of 5 bases from V and 4 bases from J, the junction contained 5 bases not matched to a gene. Germline V gene lookup returns CDR1 SGHRS and CDR2 YFSETQ. The DNA for the CDR3 is TGCGCCAGCAGGGGACTAGCGGGGGGTGTAGCAGATACGCAGTATTTT. This translates into CASRGLAGGVADTQYF.

This clonotype was seen more than once but under ten times. The rearrangement links TRBV25-1 to TRBJ2-3; no clear D. Germline CDR1 reads MGHDK; CDR2 reads SYGVNS. V lost 3 bases to trimming and J lost 1 base, with 11 bases between them. This CDR3 has 15 residues. CDR3 sequence reads: CASSEWVSGTDTQYF. The CDR3 nucleotides read TGTGCCAGCAGTGAGTGGGTCTCGGGCACAGATACGCAGTATTTT.

The chain links TRBV9 to TRBJ2-1, with 8 bases aligning to TRBD1. V trimming: 0 bases; J trimming: 12 bases; junction bases outside the gene matches: 8. This CDR3 spans 14 amino acids. Germline lookup yields CDR1 SGDLS and CDR2 YYNGEE. This CDR3 reads CASSVEGRGPVQFF. Here the CDR3 DNA reads TGTGCCAGCAGCGTAGAGGGCAGGGGGCCGGTGCAGTTCTTC. The variable domain in full, completed from reference TRBV9 and TRBJ2-1, reads DSGVTQTPKHLITATGQRVTLRCSPRSGDLSVYWYQQSLDQGLQFLIQYYNGEERAKGNILERFSAQQFPDLHSELNLSSLELGDSALYFCASSVEGRGPVQFFGPGTRLTVL.

This rearrangement joins TRBV4-2 to TRBJ1-1; D is perhaps TRBD1 (5 bases). The germline V gene has CDR1 LGHNA and CDR2 YNFKEQ. Trimming removed 1 base at V and 0 bases at J, with 12 bases between. The CDR3 has 16 residues. Here the CDR3 reads CASSQVGGALNTEAFF. The DNA of the CDR3 is TGTGCCAGCAGCCAAGTGGGCGGGGCTTTGAACACTGAAGCTTTCTTT.

The chain has TRBV4-3 and TRBJ1-1; 7 positions agree with TRBD1. The CDR3 loop spans 14 amino acids. Germline CDR1 and CDR2: LGHNA and YSLEER. With V trimmed by 6 bases and J by 4 bases, 8 bases remained unmatched. This chain's CDR3 is CASSRLQGSTEAFF. CDR3 sequence (DNA): TGCGCCAGCAGTAGATTACAGGGGAGCACTGAAGCTTTCTTT.

The chain links TRBV7-9 to TRBJ2-7, with D tentatively TRBD1 (6 bases). The germline V and J ends were trimmed by 1 base and 4 bases, with 17 bases remaining between them. Germline V lookup: CDR1 SEHNR, CDR2 FQNEAQ (reference sequence). The CDR3 contains 16 residues. CDR3 loop: CASSLGGLDRKYEQYF. The CDR3 DNA follows: TGTGCCAGCAGCTTAGGGGGCCTGGACAGAAAATACGAGCAGTACTTC.

This clonotype has only a few counts. The chain links TRBV29-1 to TRBJ2-5, with D perhaps being TRBD1 or TRBD2 (5 bases each). The CDR3 is 14 residues long. Trimming removed 8 bases at V and 5 bases at J, with 21 bases between. Germline V gene lookup returns CDR1 SQVTM and CDR2 ANQGSEA. The chain's CDR3 is CSFGQGARGETQYF. CDR3 bases: TGCAGCTTCGGTCAAGGAGCCCGGGGCGAGACCCAGTACTTC.

The table lists this clonotype with many counts. V and J are TRBV15 and TRBJ2-5; D is ambiguous. There are 15 residues in the CDR3. Germline V gives CDR1 LNHNV, CDR2 YYDKDF (reference sequence). Trimming removed 1 base from V and 0 bases from J, with 9 bases in between. For the CDR3, the DNA is TGTGCCACCAGCAGAGGACGTGGCGACCAAGAGACCCAGTACTTC. Translated: CATSRGRGDQETQYF. The whole variable domain, remainder taken from reference TRBV15 and TRBJ2-5, is DAMVIQNPRYQVTQFGKPVTLSCSQTLNHNVMYWYQQKSSQAPKLLFHYYDKDFNNEADTPDNFQSRRPNTSFCFLDIRSPGLGDTAMYLCATSRGRGDQETQYFGPGTRLLVL.

This clonotype has more than one count but fewer than ten. The V and J genes are TRBV6-2 or TRBV6-3 and TRBJ2-7, with 9 bases aligning to TRBD2. Trimming at V came to 4 bases and at J to 3 bases, leaving 1 base not matched to a gene. The germline V gene has CDR1 MNHEY and CDR2 SVGEGT. The length of the CDR3 is 13 residues. CDR3 residues: CASSSSGVYEQYF. CDR3 nucleotide sequence: TGTGCCAGCAGTTCTAGCGGGGTCTACGAGCAGTACTTC.

The chain joins TRBV6-2 or TRBV6-3 to TRBJ2-1, with 14 bases lining up with TRBD2. Germline CDR1 is MNHEY and CDR2 is SVGEGT. The CDR3 is 16 amino acids. The V and J ends lost 6 bases and 10 bases, in that order; junction bases with no gene match: 11. The CDR3 here is CASSPAGTSGGPEQFF. The CDR3, as DNA: TGTGCCAGCAGCCCCGCCGGGACTAGCGGGGGTCCGGAGCAGTTCTTC.

This clonotype was observed a single time. This rearrangement joins TRBV12-3 or TRBV12-4 to TRBJ1-1; no firm D call. The CDR3 has 16 residues. The ends were cut back, 2 bases at V and 1 base at J, with 14 bases in the middle. The CDR3 spells CASSLIGSTGNTEAFF. DNA of the CDR3: TGTGCCAGCAGTTTAATCGGGTCCACCGGGAACACTGAAGCTTTCTTT.

This chain links TRBV6-2 or TRBV6-3 with TRBJ2-6, with D perhaps matching TRBD2 (6 bases). Germline V gene sequence: CDR1 MNHEY, CDR2 SVGEGT. Deletions cut 2 bases from V and 1 base from J, with 12 bases between. CDR3 length: 17 residues. CDR3 amino acids: CASSYEMAGSGANVLTF. The CDR3 region has the DNA TGTGCCAGCAGTTACGAGATGGCGGGATCTGGGGCCAACGTCCTGACTTTC.